The rows below give T cell receptor beta chains drawn from one sample of a study of graft-versus-host responses after intestinal transplantation. No cognate antigen is known for these TCRs. Here immunoSEQ multiplex PCR was the method, and the copy in TCRdb shows in-frame clones only, minus some. The table includes tens of thousands of clones, roughly 90% detected once. The sequences come from unstimulated CD4+ T cells sorted from spleen or lymph node cells, collected before intestinal transplant. The receptors were gathered from a human donor who received an intestinal transplant. Both conserved end residues are part of each CDR3. The order of the fields is CDR3 DNA, CDR3 protein, V gene, J gene, clone size, D gene. The D gene is left open where the match is weak. Rows may omit the clone size; those that give it use once, few, many or a size class.

TGCGCCAGCAGCCAAGTGGGGGGAAATCAGCCCCAGCATTTT	CASSQVGGNQPQHF	TRBV4-1	TRBJ1-5	NA	NA
TGTGCCAGTAGTACACGGGCACCCGGGACTAGGTGGGGCACAGATACGCAGTATTTT	CASSTRAPGTRWGTDTQYF	TRBV19	TRBJ2-3	NA	TRBD2
TGTGCCAGCAGCCGACAGGGTGGGGGATACGAGCAGTACTTC	CASSRQGGGYEQYF	TRBV7-9	TRBJ2-7	NA	TRBD1
TGTGCCAGCAGTTACCTGGACAGGGCGCCTAATATGGGCTACACCTTC	CASSYLDRAPNMGYTF	TRBV6-5	TRBJ1-2	NA	TRBD1
TGTGCCAGCAGTGAAGGACAGGGGGTTGGGACTGAAGCTTTCTTT	CASSEGQGVGTEAFF	TRBV2	TRBJ1-1	NA	TRBD1
TGTGCCACCAGCAGAGACCCCCGGGGTTTCAATCAGCCCCAGCATTTT	CATSRDPRGFNQPQHF	TRBV15	TRBJ1-5	NA	NA
TGTGCCAGCAGTTACGGGGCCAAGACCGTGGGCTACACCTTC	CASSYGAKTVGYTF	TRBV6-6	TRBJ1-2	NA	NA
TGCGCCAGCAGCTTGGGTGGGCAGAACACTGAAGCTTTCTTT	CASSLGGQNTEAFF	TRBV5-1	TRBJ1-1	NA	NA
TGTGCCAGCAGTAACAGGTCCGACCGTAACAATCAGCCCCAGCATTTT	CASSNRSDRNNQPQHF	TRBV7-3	TRBJ1-5	NA	NA
TGCGCCAGCAGCTTGACAGGGGGGAATCAGCCCCAGCATTTT	CASSLTGGNQPQHF	TRBV5-1	TRBJ1-5	NA	TRBD1
TGTGCCAGCAGGTCGACAGCCCAAAATTCACCCCTCCACTTT	CASRSTAQNSPLHF	TRBV11-1	TRBJ1-6	NA	NA
TGTGCCAGCAGCTGGGTGACAGGTTCTAACTATGGCTACACCTTC	CASSWVTGSNYGYTF	TRBV5-4	TRBJ1-2	NA	NA
TGCGCCAGCAGCTTAGACAGCTACTATGGCTACACCTTC	CASSLDSYYGYTF	TRBV5-1	TRBJ1-2	NA	NA
TGCGCCAGCAGCCGGGACAGGGGGGGATACGAGCAGTACTTC	CASSRDRGGYEQYF	TRBV4-1	TRBJ2-7	NA	TRBD1
TGCGCCAGCAGCCCGTCCGGGACACACTATGGCTACACCTTC	CASSPSGTHYGYTF	TRBV4-1	TRBJ1-2	NA	NA
TGCGCCAGCAGCTTGGTCGGGGTCGATGAGCAGTTCTTC	CASSLVGVDEQFF	TRBV5-1	TRBJ2-1	NA	NA
TGCGCCAGCAGCTTGGACAGGTTGGGTGGCAATCAGCCCCAGCATTTT	CASSLDRLGGNQPQHF	TRBV5-1	TRBJ1-5	NA	NA
TGCGCCAGCAGCCCCTCCAATGAGCAGTTCTTC	CASSPSNEQFF	TRBV5-1	TRBJ2-1	NA	NA
TGTGCCAGCACGCCCACAGGGACAGGGGAGCAGTACTTC	CASTPTGTGEQYF	TRBV6-1	TRBJ2-7	few	TRBD1
TGTGCCAGCAGCGTCGCAGGAAGAAACGTCCTGACTTTC	CASSVAGRNVLTF	TRBV9	TRBJ2-6	NA	NA
TGTGCCAGCAGTGAAGGAGGTCAGCCCCAGCATTTT	CASSEGGQPQHF	TRBV2	TRBJ1-5	NA	NA
TGTGCCAGCGAGAATTCGGGGGGGGTGGGTGAGCAGTTCTTC	CASENSGGVGEQFF	TRBV7-9	TRBJ2-1	NA	TRBD2
TGTGCCAGTAGTATAGGTGAGCAGGGCAATCAGCCCCAGCATTTT	CASSIGEQGNQPQHF	TRBV19	TRBJ1-5	NA	NA
TGTGCCAGCTCACCGGGACAACGGGATCAGCCCCAGCATTTT	CASSPGQRDQPQHF	TRBV18	TRBJ1-5	once	NA
TGCGCCAGCAGCCAAGCCGGACTGATGAACACTGAAGCTTTCTTT	CASSQAGLMNTEAFF	TRBV4-1	TRBJ1-1	once	NA
TGTGCCAGCAGCTCCTACACAGCTGGCTTAACCTACGAGCAGTACTTC	CASSSYTAGLTYEQYF	TRBV7-9	TRBJ2-7	NA	NA
TGTGCCAGCAGCCCTGGGGCACTAGCGGGGATACCCCAGTTCTTC	CASSPGALAGIPQFF	TRBV7-3	TRBJ2-1	NA	TRBD2
TGTGCCAGCAGCTTATTCGGGAACACTGAAGCTTTCTTT	CASSLFGNTEAFF	TRBV7-3	TRBJ1-1	NA	NA
TGTGCCAGCAGCAGAAGGGACAGGGCAGAGGAAAAACTGTTTTTT	CASSRRDRAEEKLFF	TRBV7-2	TRBJ1-4	once	TRBD1
TGTGCCAGCAGTCCGCGAGGGCCGCGGGTTGAAAAACTGTTTTTT	CASSPRGPRVEKLFF	TRBV27	TRBJ1-4	NA	NA
TGTGCCAGCAGCTTAGACAGGGGTGGCACCGGGGAGCTGTTTTTT	CASSLDRGGTGELFF	TRBV7-3	TRBJ2-2	NA	TRBD1
TGTGCCAGCAGCCGGACAGATACGCAGTATTTT	CASSRTDTQYF	TRBV5-8	TRBJ2-3	NA	NA
TGTGCCATCAGTGGGGACAGGAACACTGAAGCTTTCTTT	CAISGDRNTEAFF	TRBV10-3	TRBJ1-1	NA	TRBD1
TGTGCCAGCAGTGAGGGGGGGCTGGTCGAGCAGTACTTC	CASSEGGLVEQYF	TRBV25-1	TRBJ2-7	NA	NA
TGTGCCAGCCACCCCTCTTGGGGGGCCTACAATGAGCAGTTCTTC	CASHPSWGAYNEQFF	TRBV25-1	TRBJ2-1	NA	NA
TGTGCCAGCCGAGGTAGCATGAACACTGAAGCTTTCTTT	CASRGSMNTEAFF	TRBV6-5	TRBJ1-1	NA	NA
TGCGCCAGCAGTCTAGGGGCGGCGACCTCCTACGAGCAGTACTTC	CASSLGAATSYEQYF	TRBV4-1	TRBJ2-7	NA	NA
TGCAGCGTTGTATCTCGGCACGAGGCGGGCTACACCTTC	CSVVSRHEAGYTF	TRBV29-1	TRBJ1-2	NA	NA
TGCGCCAGCAGCTTTGGGACAGCTGTGAATTCACCCCTCCACTTT	CASSFGTAVNSPLHF	TRBV5-1	TRBJ1-6	NA	TRBD1
TGTGCCAGCAGCTTAGGTGCACAGGGGCAGCCCCAGCATTTT	CASSLGAQGQPQHF	TRBV11-2	TRBJ1-5	NA	TRBD1
TGTGCCAGCTCACCGGCGGTTCCGCCATCACCCCTCCACTTT	CASSPAVPPSPLHF	TRBV18	TRBJ1-6	NA	NA
TGTGCCAGCAGCCTTTTTCGGGGGGTTTCCGAAGCTTTCTTT	CASSLFRGVSEAFF	TRBV6-5	TRBJ1-1	once	NA
TGTGCCAGCAGCCGCAGGGGTTCTGCCTATGGCTACACCTTC	CASSRRGSAYGYTF	TRBV5-8	TRBJ1-2	NA	NA
TGTGCCAGGGGAACCGGGACAGGGACCGGCTACACCTTC	CARGTGTGTGYTF	TRBV2	TRBJ1-2	once	TRBD1
TGCGCCAGCAGCGTAACGGGGGGGCCGGAAGATACGCAGTATTTT	CASSVTGGPEDTQYF	TRBV5-1	TRBJ2-3	NA	TRBD2
TGTGCCATCAGTGATGTGGGGCTCTACGAGCAGTACTTC	CAISDVGLYEQYF	TRBV10-3	TRBJ2-7	NA	NA
TGTGCCAGCAGCCCTATTCGAGAGACAGGGTTGGATACGCAGTATTTT	CASSPIRETGLDTQYF	TRBV13	TRBJ2-3	NA	TRBD1
TGTGCCAGCAGATCGGGGACAGGTGGACGCACCGGGGAGCTGTTTTTT	CASRSGTGGRTGELFF	TRBV5-6	TRBJ2-2	NA	TRBD1
TGCAGCGTTGTCGGGCAGGGGGATGGCTACACCTTC	CSVVGQGDGYTF	TRBV29-1	TRBJ1-2	few	TRBD1
TGTGCCAGCACCCGAGGGGGGGGCGGTTACGAGCAGTACTTC	CASTRGGGGYEQYF	TRBV6-5	TRBJ2-7	few	NA
TGTGCCAGCAGCTTAGCGGGGGGGCTAGTAGATACGCAGTATTTT	CASSLAGGLVDTQYF	TRBV5-4	TRBJ2-3	NA	TRBD2